These T cell receptor beta chains were read from a single sample in a study of low-dose radiotherapy and immunotherapy resistance in tumors. TCRdb re-analysed the reads in MiXCR, keeping a single row per CDR3 protein. The top ten hold about 4% of the sample, which has approximately 100,000 distinct CDR3 sequences, less than 25% seen once. The sample in question was PBMCs, obtained after low-dose radiotherapy plus immunotherapy. The receptors were gathered from a male donor with prostate cancer. CDR3s include the opening cysteine and the closing phenylalanine or tryptophan. The D gene is left open where the match is weak. Part of the rows lack a size; the others show once, few, many or a class for expanded clones.

>TRBV21-1|TRBJ2-7|NA|NA
TGTGCTACGACCCCCTCGGCCTACGAGCAGTACTTC
CATTPSAYEQYF
>TRBV11-2|TRBJ2-1|NA|many
NA
CASSLRGVAGGTPKRVF
>TRBV19|TRBJ2-3|NA|many
TGTGCCAGTAGTATGGGTAGGACAGATACGCAGTATTTT
CASSMGRTDTQYF
>TRBV9|TRBJ2-7|TRBD1|once
TGTGCCAGCAGCCTTCGACAGGGTGGCGAGCAGTACTTC
CASSLRQGGEQYF
>TRBV29-1|TRBJ1-1|NA|many
TGCAGCGCCGCGGACTGGGAAAAAGCTTTCTTT
CSAADWEKAFF
>TRBV18|TRBJ2-3|NA|few
TGTGCCAGCTCACCACTGTCGAGCACAGATACGCAGTATTTT
CASSPLSSTDTQYF
>TRBV5-1|TRBJ2-5|NA|many
TGCGCCAGCAGCTTGGCCCGGGCAGGGGAGACCCAGTACTTC
CASSLARAGETQYF
>TRBV9|TRBJ2-7|TRBD1|NA
TGTGCCAGCAGCCAATTTACAGGGGGACAGCAGTACTTC
CASSQFTGGQQYF
>TRBV6-2/TRBV6-3|TRBJ1-5|NA|NA
TGTGCCAGCAGAGAACAGGGCGGCAGCAATCAGCCCCAGCATTTT
CASREQGGSNQPQHF
>TRBV6-1|TRBJ2-3|TRBD2|NA
TGTGCCAGTCGACTGGGACTAGCGGGACCAGATACGCAGTATTTT
CASRLGLAGPDTQYF
>TRBV6-2/TRBV6-3|TRBJ1-4|NA|few
TGTGCCAGCAGCCAAGGGGTCTTAAATGAAAAACTGTTTTTT
CASSQGVLNEKLFF
>TRBV28|TRBJ1-3|NA|few
TGTGCCAGCAAGAAAGAACGGCTTTCCTCTGGAAACACCATATATTTT
CASKKERLSSGNTIYF
>TRBV19|TRBJ2-1|NA|many
TGTGCCAGTAGTATACCGGGCCTCGTGGGGAAGTTCTTC
CASSIPGLVGKFF
>TRBV12-3/TRBV12-4|TRBJ2-2|NA|many
TGTGCCAGCAGTGACCGTAACACCGGGGAGCTGTTTTTT
CASSDRNTGELFF
>TRBV6-8|TRBJ2-5|NA|NA
TGTGCCAGCACCCCCCTGAGGGGGTCCCAAGAGACCCAGTACTTC
CASTPLRGSQETQYF
>TRBV27|TRBJ2-1|TRBD2|many
TGTGCCAGCAGTTTAGCGGGGGGCTCGGGAGAGCAGTTCTTC
CASSLAGGSGEQFF
>TRBV4-3|TRBJ2-3|NA|NA
TGCGCCAGCAGCCAAGATAGGAGGGGGAAATTCACAGATACGCAGTATTTT
CASSQDRRGKFTDTQYF
>TRBV28|TRBJ1-1|NA|NA
TGTGCCAGCAGGTCCCTCCGAGGAACTTTCTTT
CASRSLRGTFF